The present T cell receptor (beta chain) was sequenced within a study of CD8 T cells in ankylosing spondylitis. Study observations and caveats: Previous work reported some of these motif variants in the synovial fluid and blood of reactive arthritis. Significant enrichment of disease-linked clones was reported in matched ankylosing spondylitis synovial fluid.

MiXCR, applied by TCRdb to the 5' RACE reads, yields one record per CDR3 protein. The sample has around 180,000 distinct CDR3 sequences; 18% are singletons. There are many counts of this clonotype. Its antigen is still unknown. CDR3 size: 14 residues. V was clipped by 5 bases and J by 0 bases, with 12 bases between them. In germline, CDR1 is DFQATT, CDR2 SNEGSKA (reference sequence). The rearrangement uses TRBV20-1 and TRBJ2-3; D remains ambiguous. This receptor was obtained from a male donor aged 5-29 years with ankylosing spondylitis or in good health (not recorded which). Material for sequencing was blood, either unsorted or a sorted T cell fraction (not recorded which). Here the CDR3 reads CSAYQPTSTDTQYF. The CDR3 bases are TGCAGTGCTTATCAGCCCACTAGCACAGATACGCAGTATTTT.